This TCR beta chain was observed in a study of blood T cell repertoires in COVID-19. Looking at the study overall: Both acute and convalescent COVID-19 samples were obtained from the United States, Italy and Spain. The analysed material was cDNA or gDNA that came from T cells, B-cell-depleted T cells, or PBMCs.

Germline assignment: CDR1 SGDLS and CDR2 YYNGEE. The CDR3 length is 15 residues. With 3 bases clipped from V and 2 bases from J, the junction kept 4 bases outside the gene matches. Authors' analysis steps: Amplification of reference gene primers provided the estimated nucleated cell counts. Clones were read by immunoSEQ multiplex PCR, and TCRdb kept only the in-frame ones, dropping some. The DNA gave D and trimming, while V, J and clone size come from that table. The table includes over 150,000 clones, less than 85% detected once. Sequencing was done on a sample of peripheral blood. This sequence was found in a human donor in a cohort sampled during active COVID-19. V is TRBV9 and J is TRBJ2-7; 11 bases are a match to TRBD1. The CDR3 region is CASSEGTGGAYEQYF. CDR3 DNA sequence: TGTGCCAGCAGCGAGGGGACAGGGGGAGCCTACGAGCAGTACTTC.